The rows below give T cell receptor beta chains drawn from one sample of a study of blood T cell repertoires in COVID-19. TCRdb's copy holds only in-frame clones and misses some; the assay was immunoSEQ multiplex PCR. The table has about 87,000 clones, about 79% seen once. Sequencing was carried out using peripheral blood. The receptors were sampled from a woman in her forties or fifties with acute or convalescent COVID-19. Both conserved end residues are part of each CDR3. D genes are given only for firm matches. Rows give clone size only sometimes, using once, few, many, or a class for an expanded clone.

V	D	size	J	DNA	CDR3
TRBV5-1	TRBD1	once	TRBJ1-2	TGCGCCAGCAGCACCTCGGGACAGGACTATGGCTACACCTTC	CASSTSGQDYGYTF
TRBV9	NA	few	TRBJ2-2	TGTGCCAGCAGCGTACAGAACACCGGGGAGCTGTTTTTT	CASSVQNTGELFF
TRBV29-1	TRBD1	NA	TRBJ1-2	TGCAGCGCTTCGACAGGGTTCTATGGCTACACCTTC	CSASTGFYGYTF
TRBV4-1	TRBD1	NA	TRBJ1-2	TGCGCCAGCAGCCAAGCCGGACAGGGGGAATTAGGCGGCTACACCTTC	CASSQAGQGELGGYTF
TRBV29-1	NA	NA	TRBJ1-1	TGCAGCGTTGAGGGGGGGACATTTGACAGTCAGTCCGGCAGGGACACTGAAGCTTTCTTT	CSVEGGTFDSQSGRDTEAFF
TRBV18	NA	NA	TRBJ1-2	TGTGCCAGCTCACCACCTGTAACGGTCGACTATGGCTACACCTTC	CASSPPVTVDYGYTF
TRBV9	TRBD1	NA	TRBJ1-1	TGTGCCAGCAGCGCCTCCGGGACAGCCATGAACACTGAAGCTTTCTTT	CASSASGTAMNTEAFF
TRBV2	TRBD1	NA	TRBJ1-5	TGTGCCAGCAGTGAAGCGCAGGGGGCAGGCCAGCCCCAGCATTTT	CASSEAQGAGQPQHF
TRBV19	TRBD1	NA	TRBJ1-4	TGTGCCAGTAGTGTTCAAGGGGGCCCCGGCGAAAAACTGTTTTTT	CASSVQGGPGEKLFF
TRBV18	NA	NA	TRBJ1-1	TGTGCCAGCTCAGGCCAGGGAGGGAGAGACCCTGAAGCTTTCTTT	CASSGQGGRDPEAFF
TRBV9	NA	few	TRBJ1-1	TGTGCCAGCAGCGCGACAGGAGAAAACACTGAAGCTTTCTTT	CASSATGENTEAFF
TRBV5-1	TRBD1	NA	TRBJ1-2	TGCGCCAGCAGCTCCGGACAGGGGGTATATGGCTACACCTTC	CASSSGQGVYGYTF
TRBV27	NA	NA	TRBJ2-2	TGTGCCAGCAGCTTTCACCCGGAGGGCACCGGGGAGCTGTTTTTT	CASSFHPEGTGELFF
TRBV30	NA	NA	TRBJ2-1	TGTGCCTGGATGAGGGGGATCAATGAGCAGTTCTTC	CAWMRGINEQFF
TRBV6-5	TRBD1	NA	TRBJ1-3	TGTGCCAGCAGGCGGGACAGGGTCTCTGGAAACACCATATATTTT	CASRRDRVSGNTIYF
TRBV6-5	TRBD1	NA	TRBJ1-5	TGTGCCAGCAGTATTTCCCGTCAGGGGGATCAGCCCCAGCATTTT	CASSISRQGDQPQHF
TRBV5-8	TRBD2	NA	TRBJ2-5	TGTGCCAGCAGCCCGGGGACTAGTGGGTTTGGGGAGACCCAGTACTTC	CASSPGTSGFGETQYF
TRBV5-1	NA	few	TRBJ1-1	TGCGCCAGCAGCGTCCACAGGGAGGGGAACACTGAAGCTTTCTTT	CASSVHREGNTEAFF
TRBV3-1/TRBV3-2	TRBD2	NA	TRBJ2-7	TGTGCCAGCAGCCAAGCCCCCGGGCCAAGCGGGAGCGAGCAGTACTTC	CASSQAPGPSGSEQYF
TRBV6-1	NA	NA	TRBJ1-5	TGTGCCAGCAGTGAAGGGACAGCAAATCAGCCCCAGCATTTT	CASSEGTANQPQHF
TRBV7-6	NA	NA	TRBJ1-1	TGTGCCAGCAGCTTAGGGAGCGGATCGAACACTGAAGCTTTCTTT	CASSLGSGSNTEAFF
TRBV10-3	TRBD1	NA	TRBJ1-2	TGTGCCATGACAGGGGGAGGATATGGCTACACCTTC	CAMTGGGYGYTF
TRBV4-1	NA	NA	TRBJ1-4	TGCGCCAGCAGCCGACCGACGGGGACTGGGGAAAAACTGTTTTTT	CASSRPTGTGEKLFF
TRBV9	TRBD1	NA	TRBJ1-6	TGTGCCAGCAGCCCGACAGGGAACGTGATTGATTCACCCCTCCACTTT	CASSPTGNVIDSPLHF
TRBV28	NA	few	TRBJ1-2	TGTGCCAGCATAAGCCTTGGGGGGAGTGGCTACACCTTC	CASISLGGSGYTF
TRBV5-1	TRBD2	NA	TRBJ2-2	TGCGCCAGCAGCTTAGGGGTAGCGGGGACCGGGGAGCTGTTTTTT	CASSLGVAGTGELFF
TRBV4-3	TRBD1	NA	TRBJ1-1	TGCGCCAGCAGCCTAGAGGACAGGGACAGAGCTTTCTTT	CASSLEDRDRAFF
TRBV9	NA	NA	TRBJ1-2	TGTGCCAGCACCCCCCGCGGGGGGCAGGTTTTAAACTATGGCTACACCTTC	CASTPRGGQVLNYGYTF
TRBV6-5	TRBD1	NA	TRBJ2-7	TGTGCCAGCACCTTCCGAGGGGGCGGGTACGAGCAGTACTTC	CASTFRGGGYEQYF
TRBV28	TRBD2	NA	TRBJ2-4	TGTGCCAGCAGGGGAGCGGGGGGGAGGAACATTCAGTACTTC	CASRGAGGRNIQYF
TRBV18	NA	NA	TRBJ1-3	TGTGCCAGCTCCCCCGGGGGGAGCTCTGGAAACACCATATATTTT	CASSPGGSSGNTIYF
TRBV19	NA	NA	TRBJ1-5	TGTGCCAGTAGAAACAGGGTTAGCAATCAGCCCCAGCATTTT	CASRNRVSNQPQHF
TRBV2	TRBD1	NA	TRBJ1-4	TGTGCCAGCAGGGACAGGGGAGAGAAACTGTTTTTT	CASRDRGEKLFF
TRBV5-1	NA	NA	TRBJ1-3	TGCGCCAGCAGCCCGGGGGGCAGCTCTGGAAACACCATATATTTT	CASSPGGSSGNTIYF
TRBV5-1	NA	NA	TRBJ2-7	TGCGCCAGCAGCCAAGGGGCCCCTCCGGACGAGCAGTACTTC	CASSQGAPPDEQYF
TRBV5-1	NA	NA	TRBJ1-6	TGCGCCAGCAGCGCCCGGAGCTCCTATAATTCACCCCTCCACTTT	CASSARSSYNSPLHF
TRBV23-1	NA	NA	TRBJ1-5	TGCGCCAGCAGTCAAAACAGGGTAGGCAATCAGCCCCAGCATTTT	CASSQNRVGNQPQHF
TRBV7-9	NA	NA	TRBJ1-2	TGTGCCAGCAGCTTGGGAGATCCCTATGGCTACACCTTC	CASSLGDPYGYTF
TRBV28	NA	once	TRBJ1-3	TGTGCCAGCACCGACCCCGGCGGGGGACACCTAAGTCGCTCTGGAAACACCATATATTTT	CASTDPGGGHLSRSGNTIYF
TRBV11-2	TRBD1	few	TRBJ1-1	TGTGCCAGCAGCCAGAGATTTGAGACAGGGGCTAAGAACACTGAAGCTTTCTTT	CASSQRFETGAKNTEAFF
TRBV11-2	NA	NA	TRBJ2-6	TGTGCCAGCAGCTTAACGATGAGCTCGGCTGGGGCCAACGTCCTGACTTTC	CASSLTMSSAGANVLTF